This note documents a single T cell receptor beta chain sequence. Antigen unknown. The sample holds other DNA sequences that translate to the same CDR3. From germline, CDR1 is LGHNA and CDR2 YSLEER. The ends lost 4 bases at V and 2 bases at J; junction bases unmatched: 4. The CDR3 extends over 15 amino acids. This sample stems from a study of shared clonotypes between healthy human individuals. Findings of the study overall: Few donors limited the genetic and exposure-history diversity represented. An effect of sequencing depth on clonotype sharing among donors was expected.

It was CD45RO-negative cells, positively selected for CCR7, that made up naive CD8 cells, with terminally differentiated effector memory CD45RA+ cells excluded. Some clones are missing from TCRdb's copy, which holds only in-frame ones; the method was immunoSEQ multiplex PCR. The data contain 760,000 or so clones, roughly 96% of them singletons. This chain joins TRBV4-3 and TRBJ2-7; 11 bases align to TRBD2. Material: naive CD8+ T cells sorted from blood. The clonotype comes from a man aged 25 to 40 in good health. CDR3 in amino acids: CASSPGLAGPYEQYF. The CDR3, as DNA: TGCGCCAGCAGCCCCGGACTAGCGGGTCCCTACGAGCAGTACTTC.